This T cell receptor (beta chain) was recorded in a study of long-term antiretroviral therapy in people with HIV. This CDR3 contains 11 residues. V lost 1 base, J lost 6 bases, and 3 bases lay in between. The germline V gene has CDR1 SEHNR and CDR2 FQNEAQ (reference sequence). Sequencing relied on immunoSEQ assay v3.0, run at survey level. Only in-frame clones appear in the TCRdb table, and some are missing; sequencing was by immunoSEQ multiplex PCR. Seen here are 30,000 to 45,000 clones, about 80% observed once, and the top ten hold under 6.5%. The study, taken as a whole, reports: Post-ART samples showed increased diversity that remained below transplant donor control levels. The study collected blood between about 2003 and 2017, possibly under older ART regimens.

A remark on this clone: No antigen is known for it.

This receptor was identified in a man in his thirties or forties with HIV. This specimen consisted of unsorted PBMCs, obtained 3.4 years after starting antiretroviral therapy. The rearrangement links TRBV7-9 to TRBJ2-5, with D uncertain. The DNA for the CDR3 is TGTGCCAGCAGCTTAGGGCAGACCCAGTACTTC. This encodes CASSLGQTQYF.